This passage covers 5 T cell receptor beta chains from one sample sequenced in a study of blood T cell repertoires in COVID-19. Measured with immunoSEQ multiplex PCR; TCRdb has only the in-frame clones, and not every one. The table records over 100,000 clones, 84% of them present only once. The sequencing input was peripheral blood. These receptor sequences come from a woman aged 60-70 years with acute or convalescent COVID-19.

The chain combines TRBV14 with TRBJ2-1; D gene ambiguous. The germline V and J ends were trimmed by 2 bases and 6 bases, with 17 bases remaining between them. CDR1 SGHDN and CDR2 FVKESK come from the germline V gene. This CDR3 spans 16 amino acids. The CDR3 region has the DNA TGTGCCAGCAGCCAATATGTATTAATGGGCAGCAATGAGCAGTTCTTC. Protein sequence: CASSQYVLMGSNEQFF.

V gene TRBV19 combines with J gene TRBJ1-1; no clear D gene. V was cut by 3 bases and J by 7 bases, with 12 bases left in between. The CDR3 consists of 13 residues. From germline, CDR1 is LNHDA and CDR2 SQIVND (reference sequence). This chain's CDR3 is CASSMQLTDEAFF. The CDR3 DNA reads TGTGCCAGTAGTATGCAGTTAACAGATGAAGCTTTCTTT.

This clone was picked up one time. The CDR3 protein is CASSKPGGDGELFF. Here the CDR3 DNA reads TGTGCCAGCAGTAAACCCGGGGGAGACGGGGAGCTGTTTTTT. The gene calls are TRBV6-6 and TRBJ2-2, with D perhaps matching TRBD2 (6 bases). This CDR3 spans 14 amino acids. Trimming pared 5 bases from V and 7 bases from J, leaving 14 bases between. The germline gives CDR1 MNHNY, CDR2 SVGAGI (reference sequence).

This chain uses TRBV2 with TRBJ1-2; no firm D call. Trimming took off 7 bases at V and 8 bases at J, with 20 bases between the two ends. Germline CDR1 reads SNHLY; CDR2 reads FYNNEI. This CDR3 is built from 14 residues. Here the CDR3 DNA reads TGTGCCAGCAAAGATCAAGGTGGGCGAGAAGGCTACACCTTC. It translates to CASKDQGGREGYTF.

The gene calls are TRBV19 and TRBJ1-3; 9 bases map to TRBD1. Per germline, CDR1 LNHDA and CDR2 SQIVND (reference sequence). The V gene end was trimmed by 6 bases and the J gene end by 4 bases; junction bases not matched to a gene: 7. The CDR3 loop spans 15 amino acids. The CDR3 loop reads CASRNRGTGGNTIYF. The CDR3, as DNA: TGTGCCAGTAGAAACCGCGGGACAGGGGGAAACACCATATATTTT.